This T cell receptor beta chain was observed in a study of T-cell reconstitution after alpha-beta-depleted transplantation in children. This clonotype was found many times. A TCRbeta library incorporating unique molecular identifiers was prepared. Via MiXCR, TCRdb re-called the PCR reads, giving one row per CDR3 protein. The sample has roughly 100,000 distinct CDR3 sequences; roughly 8% are singletons. Sequencing used PBMCs from the stem cell graft donor, obtained from the stem cell graft. This receptor was taken from a human donor who donated a stem cell graft to a child with congenital amegakaryocytic thrombocytopenia.

CDR3 protein: CAIGEQGLQGNEQFF. The CDR3 nucleotides are TGTGCCATCGGGGAACAGGGATTACAAGGCAATGAGCAGTTCTTC. V usage is TRBV10-3 and J usage is TRBJ2-1; weak D call: TRBD1 (6 bases). Germline V gives CDR1 ENHRY, CDR2 SYGVKD. This CDR3 has 15 amino acids. V lost 8 bases and J lost 6, with 20 bases in between.